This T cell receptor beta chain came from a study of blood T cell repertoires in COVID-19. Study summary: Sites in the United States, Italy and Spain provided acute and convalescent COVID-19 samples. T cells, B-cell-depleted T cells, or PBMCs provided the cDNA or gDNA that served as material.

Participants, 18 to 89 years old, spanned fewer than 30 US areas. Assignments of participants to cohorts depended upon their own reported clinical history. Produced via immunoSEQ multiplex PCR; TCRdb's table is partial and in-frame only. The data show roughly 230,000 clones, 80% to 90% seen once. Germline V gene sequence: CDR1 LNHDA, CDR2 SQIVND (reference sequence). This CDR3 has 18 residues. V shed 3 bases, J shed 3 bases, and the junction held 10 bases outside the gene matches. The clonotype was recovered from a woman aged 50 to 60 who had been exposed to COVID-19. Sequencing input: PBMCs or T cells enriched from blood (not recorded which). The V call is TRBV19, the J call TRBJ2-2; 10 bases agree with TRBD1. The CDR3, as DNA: TGTGCCAGTAGTATGATTAGACAGGGGGCCTTTGACACCGGGGAGCTGTTTTTT. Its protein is CASSMIRQGAFDTGELFF.